This T cell receptor beta chain was sequenced in a study of blood T cell repertoires in COVID-19. Study-level background: Samples of COVID-19 (acute and convalescent) were obtained from the United States, Italy and Spain. Sources were T cells, B-cell-depleted T cells, or PBMCs; the material itself was cDNA or gDNA.

As handled by the study authors: The authors estimated nucleated cell counts from reference gene primer amplification. Repertoires were generated with immunoSEQ multiplex PCR, while TCRdb's copy carries only in-frame clones and drops some. V and J calls and clone size come straight from that table; D and trimming were deduced from the DNA. Among 200,000 to 250,000 clones listed, roughly 88% were seen once. The CDR3 has 14 residues. Germline V gene sequence: CDR1 SGHKS, CDR2 YYEKEE (reference sequence). V shed 2 bases and J 8 bases; nucleotides not matched to a gene: 1. This rearrangement joins TRBV5-5 to TRBJ1-6, with 10 positions matching TRBD1. Sequenced: peripheral blood. The clonotype was recovered from a man older than 75 with acute or convalescent COVID-19. CDR3 sequence reads: CASSLGQGDSPLHF. The CDR3 DNA reads as TGTGCCAGCAGCTTAGGACAGGGGGATTCACCCCTCCACTTT.